Listed here are 30 T cell receptor beta chains from one sample, sequenced in a study of T cell responses to AZD1222 COVID-19 vaccine. Data came from immunoSEQ multiplex PCR; TCRdb stores just in-frame clones and leaves some out. In the table there are fewer than 150,000 clones, around 93% of which are singletons. The source material was peripheral blood, sampled 28 days after the second AZD1222 dose. These receptors came from an adult who received the AZD1222 COVID-19 vaccine.

This rearrangement joins TRBV5-4 to TRBJ2-7; no definite D call. Trimming removed 3 bases at V and 3 bases at J, with 10 bases between. The CDR3 is 13 amino acids. Germline CDR1 reads SGHNT; CDR2 reads YYREEE (reference sequence). The CDR3 DNA reads as TGTGCCAGCAGCTCGCCGGGCCTCTACGAGCAGTACTTC. The encoded protein is CASSSPGLYEQYF.

The chain links TRBV30 to TRBJ1-2; no firm D call. Between the trimmed V and J ends, which lost 3 bases and 7 bases, there was a span of 12 bases. The CDR3 runs to 12 residues. CDR1 is GTSNPN and CDR2 is SVGIG in the germline V gene (reference sequence). Here the CDR3 reads CAWRVNGFGYTF. The DNA for the CDR3 is TGTGCCTGGAGGGTTAATGGGTTTGGCTACACCTTC.

This clone has just one count. The CDR3 region has the DNA TGTGCCAGCAGTCCCAGGGACTACGAGCAGTACTTC. Translation: CASSPRDYEQYF. The chain employs TRBV2 and TRBJ2-7, with D possibly TRBD1 on 5 matching bases. Between the trimmed V and J ends, which lost 5 bases and 3 bases, there was a span of 8 bases. Germline V gives CDR1 SNHLY, CDR2 FYNNEI. The CDR3 sequence is 12 residues long.

This chain connects TRBV2 to TRBJ2-1; D gene unclear. Between the trimmed V and J ends, which lost 6 bases and 5 bases, there was a span of 8 bases. Per germline, CDR1 SNHLY and CDR2 FYNNEI. CDR3 size: 12 residues. For the CDR3, the DNA is TGTGCCAGCAGCGCGCGTCACAATGAGCAGTTCTTC. As protein: CASSARHNEQFF.

The DNA of the CDR3 is TGTGCCAGCTCACTCTCCAGGGAAAACTCCTACGAGCAGTACTTC. Translated, it gives CASSLSRENSYEQYF. The V and J genes are TRBV18 and TRBJ2-7; a possible D gene is TRBD1 (5 bases). Trimming pared 4 bases from V and 0 bases from J, leaving 13 bases between. This CDR3 spans 15 amino acids. Germline V gene data show CDR1 as KGHSH and CDR2 as LQKENI.

The chain has TRBV5-6 and TRBJ2-1; weak D call: TRBD1 (6 bases). The ends were cut back, 2 bases at V and 0 bases at J, with 9 bases in the middle. CDR1 is SGHDT and CDR2 is YYEEEE in the germline V gene. CDR3 length: 15 amino acids. In DNA form, the CDR3 reads TGTGCCAGCAGCTTCTGGGGGCCCTCCTACAATGAGCAGTTCTTC. Translated, it gives CASSFWGPSYNEQFF.

This chain joins TRBV2 and TRBJ1-2; D is undetermined. This CDR3 has 15 residues. V was pared by 1 base and J by 4 bases, with 13 bases between. Germline CDR1 and CDR2: SNHLY and FYNNEI. The CDR3 DNA reads as TGTGCCAGCAGTGAAGTTGTCAGAGGGTCCTATGGCTACACCTTC. It specifies CASSEVVRGSYGYTF.

The chain links TRBV7-9 to TRBJ2-2; D assignment may be TRBD1 or TRBD2 (5 bases each). V was clipped by 5 bases and J by 6 bases, with 19 bases between them. CDR1 is SEHNR and CDR2 is FQNEAQ in the germline V gene (reference sequence). The CDR3 covers 16 residues. The CDR3 bases are TGTGCCAGCAGCCACGCATTCCGGGGCGGCCCCGGGGAGCTGTTTTTT. This encodes CASSHAFRGGPGELFF.

The count of this clone is one. CDR3 nucleotide sequence: TGTGCCAGCAGTCCAAGGGGCTATGGCTACACCTTC. As protein: CASSPRGYGYTF. The chain links TRBV6-5 to TRBJ1-2, with D maybe TRBD1 (5 bases). Germline V gives CDR1 MNHEY, CDR2 SVGAGI. The CDR3 has 12 residues. Trimming took off 5 bases at V and 4 bases at J, with 8 bases between the two ends.

The chain links TRBV5-1 to TRBJ2-5; weak D call: TRBD2 (6 bases). This CDR3 contains 14 residues. CDR1 and CDR2 from the germline V gene are SGHRS and YFSETQ. Trimming pared 3 bases from V and 2 bases from J, leaving 11 bases between. CDR3 nucleotide sequence: TGCGCCAGCAGCTCGGGACTTCCACAAGAGACCCAGTACTTC. Translating gives CASSSGLPQETQYF.

The rearrangement links TRBV30 to TRBJ1-1, with D unresolved. Germline V gene lookup returns CDR1 GTSNPN and CDR2 SVGIG (reference sequence). This CDR3 has 13 residues. Trimming cost V 2 bases and J 1 base, with 8 bases left between them. In DNA, the CDR3 is TGTGCCTGGAGTCACGACGAGAACACTGAAGCTTTCTTT. It is translated as CAWSHDENTEAFF.

The chain's CDR3 is CASSDGGTANYGYTF. The CDR3 coding sequence is TGCGCCAGCAGCGATGGGGGGACGGCTAACTATGGCTACACCTTC. The rearrangement joins TRBV5-1 to TRBJ1-2; D perhaps matches TRBD1 (5 bases). Germline V lookup: CDR1 SGHRS, CDR2 YFSETQ. Trimming took 4 bases from V and 0 from J, leaving 13 bases between them. This CDR3 contains 15 residues.

The chain combines TRBV25-1 with TRBJ1-4, with 10 bases identical to TRBD1. Germline assignment: CDR1 MGHDK and CDR2 SYGVNS. The trim removed 5 bases at V and 12 bases at J, leaving 9 bases unmatched. This CDR3 is 14 amino acids long. CDR3 nucleotide sequence: TGTGCCAGCAGTAAGACAGGGGGCGAGGGGGAACTGTTTTTT. Its translation: CASSKTGGEGELFF.

V and J are TRBV10-3 and TRBJ2-5, with TRBD2 matching 9 bases. This CDR3 has 17 amino acids. V was pared by 6 bases and J by 1 base, with 12 bases of the junction left unmatched. CDR1 and CDR2 from the germline V gene are ENHRY and SYGVKD. CDR3 in DNA: TGTGCCATCAGCGTGGGCGCGGGGGGGCGTAGCCAAGAGACCCAGTACTTC. Its translation: CAISVGAGGRSQETQYF.

This sequence joins TRBV19 and TRBJ2-5, with 8 bases lining up with TRBD1. After removal of 7 bases from V and 1 base from J, the junction contained 11 bases not matched to a gene. Germline assignment: CDR1 LNHDA and CDR2 SQIVND (reference sequence). This CDR3 has 16 amino acids. The CDR3: CASTRGRGPPQETQYF. For the CDR3, the DNA is TGTGCCAGTACCCGGGGCAGGGGGCCACCCCAAGAGACCCAGTACTTC.

V usage is TRBV10-1 and J usage is TRBJ2-3, with TRBD2 matching 7 bases. In germline, CDR1 is WNHNN, CDR2 SYGVQD (reference sequence). V gave up 3 bases and J gave up 8 bases; unmatched junction bases: 11. The CDR3 consists of 15 residues. The CDR3 sequence is CASSEAGPNQGTQYF. The CDR3 nucleotides read TGCGCCAGCAGTGAAGCGGGACCCAATCAGGGTACGCAGTATTTT.

The chain links TRBV2 to TRBJ2-6, with D tentatively TRBD1 or TRBD2 (5 bases each). Germline V gene data show CDR1 as SNHLY and CDR2 as FYNNEI. The CDR3 covers 20 residues. Trimming cost V 8 bases and J 0 bases, with 26 bases left between them. CDR3 protein: CASGGGQTTLFSSGANVLTF. Here the CDR3 DNA reads TGTGCCAGCGGGGGTGGGCAGACTACCCTTTTCAGCTCTGGGGCCAACGTCCTGACTTTC.

The gene calls are TRBV6-5 and TRBJ1-2; D possibly corresponds to TRBD1 (5 bases). Germline loops: CDR1 MNHEY, CDR2 SVGAGI. The CDR3 is 16 residues long. Trimming removed 0 bases at V and 3 bases at J, with 14 bases between. CDR3 nucleotides: TGTGCCAGCAGTTACTCGAGAGGGAGGGGAGACTATGGCTACACCTTC. This encodes CASSYSRGRGDYGYTF.

The DNA of the CDR3 is TGTGCCAGCAGTTACCGACAGGGTCCAGATACGCAGTATTTT. Translating gives CASSYRQGPDTQYF. The chain links TRBV6-5 to TRBJ2-3; 7 nucleotides align to TRBD1. CDR1 and CDR2 (germline): MNHEY, SVGAGI. The V segment lost 2 bases and the J segment 4 bases; nucleotides outside the gene matches: 3. The CDR3 runs to 14 residues.

This chain connects TRBV7-7 to TRBJ1-3; D remains unclear. Trimming shortened V by 5 bases and J by 2 bases, and 7 bases separated the two germline ends. This CDR3 is 13 amino acids long. Germline values: CDR1 SSHAT, CDR2 FNYEAQ (reference sequence). The CDR3 DNA is TGTGCCAGCAGCCCGGACCCTGGAAACACCATATATTTT. Amino acids: CASSPDPGNTIYF.

The genes are TRBV6-2 or TRBV6-3 and TRBJ1-2; D is unresolved. The length of the CDR3 is 11 residues. Germline V gene sequence: CDR1 MNHEY, CDR2 SVGEGT. With 5 bases removed from V and 8 bases from J, the gap between germline ends came to 9 bases. This chain's CDR3 is CASSLSGGYTF. In nucleotides, the CDR3 is TGTGCCAGCAGTCTGTCGGGAGGCTACACCTTC.

The J gene is TRBJ2-1, the V gene TRBV7-2; 11 nucleotides align to TRBD2. This CDR3 region has 15 residues. Germline CDR1 reads SGHTA; CDR2 reads FQGNSA. J lost 4 bases, V lost 4 bases, and 3 bases had no gene match. As DNA, the CDR3 is TGTGCCAGCAGCTCGGGACTAGCGGAATACAATGAGCAGTTCTTC. Translation: CASSSGLAEYNEQFF. Together with reference TRBV7-2 and TRBJ2-1, the CDR3 gives the full variable domain: GAGVSQSPSNKVTEKGKDVELRCDPISGHTALYWYRQSLGQGLEFLIYFQGNSAPDKSGLPSDRFSAERTGGSVSTLTIQRTQQEDSAVYLCASSSGLAEYNEQFFGPGTRLTVL.

The chain is built from TRBV7-2 and TRBJ2-2; D remains unclear. The germline V gene encodes CDR1 SGHTA and CDR2 FQGNSA. The CDR3 extends over 14 amino acids. V gave up 4 bases and J gave up 6 bases, with 12 bases separating them. This CDR3 reads CASSSKPQAGELFF. CDR3 nucleotides: TGTGCCAGCAGCTCTAAGCCCCAGGCCGGGGAGCTGTTTTTT.

This clone was seen once. The V gene is TRBV11-3, the J gene TRBJ2-1; no clear D. The V gene lost 5 bases and the J gene lost 5 bases, with 7 bases spanning the gap. Germline V gene sequence: CDR1 SGHNT, CDR2 YENEEA. This CDR3 contains 12 residues. The CDR3 loop reads CASSQSDNEQFF. The CDR3 bases are TGTGCCAGCAGCCAGTCCGACAATGAGCAGTTCTTC.

This chain links TRBV11-3 with TRBJ2-1, with 10 bases fitting TRBD2. Germline V CDR1 and CDR2: SGHNT, YENEEA. This CDR3 is 15 amino acids long. With 6 bases clipped from V and 4 bases from J, the junction kept 6 bases outside the gene matches. The DNA of the CDR3 is TGTGCCAGCAGTCCGAGCGGGAGGGGATACAATGAGCAGTTCTTC. This encodes CASSPSGRGYNEQFF.

The chain has TRBV10-3 and TRBJ2-5; D may correspond to TRBD1 or TRBD2 (7 bases each). This CDR3 comprises 16 residues. The V gene lost 6 bases and the J gene lost 5 bases, with 22 bases spanning the gap. The germline CDR1 and CDR2 sequences are ENHRY and SYGVKD. In DNA form, the CDR3 reads TGTGCCATCAGCCAACAGGGGCCGGGAGGAACGGAGACCCAGTACTTC. It codes for CAISQQGPGGTETQYF.

The chain recombines TRBV6-5 with TRBJ1-6; TRBD1 might be the D (5 bases). This CDR3 region has 15 residues. With 5 bases removed from V and 7 bases from J, the gap between germline ends came to 15 bases. The germline V gene encodes CDR1 MNHEY and CDR2 SVGAGI. The DNA of the CDR3 is TGTGCCAGCAGTAGGTTGGGACGGAACAATTCACCCCTCCACTTT. Translating gives CASSRLGRNNSPLHF.

The rearrangement joins TRBV19 to TRBJ1-1, with D perhaps matching TRBD1 (6 bases). Trimming shortened V by 6 bases and J by 5 bases, and 19 bases separated the two germline ends. The CDR3 is made up of 15 amino acids. Germline V gives CDR1 LNHDA, CDR2 SQIVND (reference sequence). The CDR3 spells CASRPFFGGRTEAFF. The CDR3 nucleotides read TGTGCCAGTAGGCCTTTTTTCGGGGGGCGGACTGAAGCTTTCTTT.

In this sample, this clone turned up once. The chain recombines TRBV18 with TRBJ1-3, with D tentatively TRBD1 (5 bases). From germline, CDR1 is KGHSH and CDR2 LQKENI. CDR3 length: 15 residues. Trimming pared 2 bases from V and 0 bases from J, leaving 8 bases between. CDR3 nucleotides: TGTGCCAGCTCACCAAGGGACGCCTCTGGAAACACCATATATTTT. It yields the protein CASSPRDASGNTIYF.

The V gene is TRBV4-3, the J gene TRBJ1-6; D possibly corresponds to TRBD1 (5 bases). With 4 bases removed from V and 7 bases from J, the gap between germline ends came to 11 bases. Looked up from germline, CDR1 is LGHNA and CDR2 is YSLEER. There are 14 residues in the CDR3. The CDR3 nucleotides read TGCGCCAGCAGCCCGGGACCACCAAATTCACCCCTCCACTTT. Its protein product is CASSPGPPNSPLHF.